The entry below describes one TCR beta chain. This entry belongs to a study of T cell changes during pregnancy in multiple sclerosis. Libraries were prepared by immunoSEQ multiplex PCR; TCRdb keeps only in-frame clonotypes and omits some of them. The table lists around 57,000 clones, around 91% of them singletons. Germline V gives CDR1 SGHVS, CDR2 FQNEAQ. The CDR3 extends over 17 amino acids. The V end was cut by 1 base, the J end by 4 bases, with 18 bases between. Material: peripheral blood, obtained in the third trimester of pregnancy. This rearrangement joins TRBV7-8 to TRBJ2-3; D is uncertain. This receptor was obtained from a female donor in good health, enrolled as a control in a pregnancy study. The CDR3 spells CASSLERPSRLSDTQYF. As DNA, the CDR3 is TGTGCCAGCAGCTTAGAGAGGCCATCTAGATTATCAGATACGCAGTATTTT.